These 10 T cell receptor beta chains share one sample of origin, sequenced in a study of cytomegalovirus exposure and HLA in healthy donors. The primer mix had 60 Vbeta and 13 Jbeta primers. The repertoire was sequenced with immunoSEQ multiplex PCR; TCRdb's copy has only in-frame clones and lacks some. Of roughly 100,000 clones in the sample, about four fifths were seen once. The sample was PBMCs. The receptors here all came from a man aged 40-50 years in good health and CMV-seropositive.

J is TRBJ2-1 and V is TRBV7-9; the D is unclear. This CDR3 contains 15 residues. Germline assignment: CDR1 SEHNR and CDR2 FQNEAQ (reference sequence). Trimming took off 2 bases at V and 8 bases at J, with 16 bases between the two ends. The CDR3 loop is CASSLSRVSGHEQFF. The CDR3 DNA sequence: TGTGCCAGCAGCTTAAGCCGGGTCTCGGGTCATGAGCAGTTCTTC.

V gene TRBV30 combines with J gene TRBJ1-4; weak D call: TRBD1 (5 bases). The CDR3 loop spans 13 amino acids. Between the trimmed V and J ends, which lost 7 bases and 7 bases, there was a span of 16 bases. CDR1 is GTSNPN, CDR2 SVGIG, per germline (reference sequence). This chain's CDR3 is CASSTQDTEKLFF. Here the CDR3 DNA reads TGTGCCTCTTCTACACAGGATACTGAAAAACTGTTTTTT.

The J gene is TRBJ2-4, the V gene TRBV6-5; weak D call: TRBD2 (5 bases). V dropped 2 bases and J dropped 1 base, with 9 bases sitting between them. The CDR3 is 15 residues long. The V gene's germline CDR1 is MNHEY and CDR2 SVGAGI. The CDR3 bases are TGTGCCAGCAGTTACGTCTCGGGGGCCAAAAACATTCAGTACTTC. Translation: CASSYVSGAKNIQYF.

The chain uses TRBV6-1 and TRBJ2-2; weak D call: TRBD2 (6 bases). CDR3 length equals 13 residues. V was shortened by 8 bases and J by 8 bases, with 15 bases between the two germline ends. Germline V CDR1 and CDR2: MNHNS, SASEGT. In DNA form, the CDR3 reads TGTGCCAGCTCCGGGGGAGGAACGGGGGAGCTGTTTTTT. It is translated as CASSGGGTGELFF.

This chain joins TRBV5-1 and TRBJ2-7; 10 positions match TRBD2. The CDR3 sequence is 14 residues long. From germline, CDR1 is SGHRS and CDR2 YFSETQ. V lost 3 bases and J lost 6; bases outside the gene matches: 6. The CDR3 reads CASSSQREGAEQYF. In nucleotides, the CDR3 is TGCGCCAGCAGCTCTCAGCGGGAGGGCGCCGAGCAGTACTTC.

The chain carries TRBV11-2 and TRBJ2-2; D possibly corresponds to TRBD2 (6 bases). Germline V gene data show CDR1 as SGHAT and CDR2 as FQNNGV. The germline V and J ends were trimmed by 5 bases and 6 bases, with 19 bases remaining between them. The CDR3 is 16 amino acids. The DNA of the CDR3 is TGTGCCAGCAGCCCTTCCGGAGGGTTAAACGCCGGGGAGCTGTTTTTT. It encodes CASSPSGGLNAGELFF.

This clone was found a few times. The V call is TRBV2, the J call TRBJ1-2, with 7 positions matching TRBD1. In germline, CDR1 is SNHLY, CDR2 FYNNEI. The junction had 15 bases not matched to a gene; V was cut back by 4 bases and J by 7 bases. The CDR3 contains 16 residues. The CDR3: CASSATGRSFQIGYTF. As DNA, the CDR3 is TGTGCCAGCAGTGCGACAGGGAGGTCCTTTCAGATTGGCTACACCTTC.

This clone was seen only a few times. The chain recombines TRBV28 with TRBJ2-7, with 8 bases fitting TRBD1. The CDR3 is 16 residues long. The V gene's germline CDR1 is MDHEN and CDR2 SYDVKM. Unmatched junction bases numbered 9, after V lost 3 bases and J lost 2 bases. Written as DNA, the CDR3 is TGTGCCAGCAGTTTCCCCACCGGGACAGGACCCTACGAGCAGTACTTC. It encodes CASSFPTGTGPYEQYF. The full variable domain, in which reference TRBV28 and TRBJ2-7 provide the parts outside the CDR3, is DVKVTQSSRYLVKRTGEKVFLECVQDMDHENMFWYRQDPGLGLRLIYFSYDVKMKEKGDIPEGYSVSREKKERFSLILESASTNQTSMYLCASSFPTGTGPYEQYFGPGTRLTVT.

As for this clone: One end of the junction varies from germline; a read error may be responsible. The V and J genes are TRBV28 and TRBJ2-7, with 7 bases aligning to TRBD1. Germline CDR1 MDHEN, CDR2 SYDVKM. The CDR3 spans 15 residues. The DNA of the CDR3 is TGTGCTAGCAGAGAAGCCGGGACAGTTACCTACGAGCAGTACTTC. It translates to CASREAGTVTYEQYF.

This clone was observed a handful of times. The sample has other DNA sequences that encode this CDR3 too. This chain joins TRBV9 and TRBJ2-1; TRBD2 agrees at 7 bases. Germline CDR1 and CDR2: SGDLS and YYNGEE. The CDR3 is made up of 15 amino acids. The V gene end was trimmed by 6 bases and the J gene end by 6 bases; junction bases not matched to a gene: 12. CDR3 DNA: TGTGCCAGCAACACGTGGGGGGGTGGCGGCAATGAGCAGTTCTTC. This encodes CASNTWGGGGNEQFF.